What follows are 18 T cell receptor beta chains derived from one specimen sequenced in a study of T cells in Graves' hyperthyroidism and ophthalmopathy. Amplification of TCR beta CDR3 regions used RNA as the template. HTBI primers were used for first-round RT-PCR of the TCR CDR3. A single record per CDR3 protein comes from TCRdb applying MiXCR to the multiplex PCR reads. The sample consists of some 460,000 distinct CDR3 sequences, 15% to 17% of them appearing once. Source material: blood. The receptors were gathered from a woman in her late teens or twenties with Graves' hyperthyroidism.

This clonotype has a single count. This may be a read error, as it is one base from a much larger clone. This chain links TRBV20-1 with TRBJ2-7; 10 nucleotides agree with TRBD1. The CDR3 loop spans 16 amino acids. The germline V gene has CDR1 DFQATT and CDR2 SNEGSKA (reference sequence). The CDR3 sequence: CGAREDRGWGAYEQYF. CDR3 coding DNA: TGCGGTGCTAGAGAGGACAGGGGGTGGGGGGCCTACGAGCAGTACTTC.

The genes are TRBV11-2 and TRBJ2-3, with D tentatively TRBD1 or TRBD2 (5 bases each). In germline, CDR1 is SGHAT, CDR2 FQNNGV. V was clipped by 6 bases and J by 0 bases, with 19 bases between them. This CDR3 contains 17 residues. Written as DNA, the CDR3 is TGTGCCAGCAGGACCGGGACCCTGGCACTTAGCACAGATACGCAGTATTTT. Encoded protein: CASRTGTLALSTDTQYF.

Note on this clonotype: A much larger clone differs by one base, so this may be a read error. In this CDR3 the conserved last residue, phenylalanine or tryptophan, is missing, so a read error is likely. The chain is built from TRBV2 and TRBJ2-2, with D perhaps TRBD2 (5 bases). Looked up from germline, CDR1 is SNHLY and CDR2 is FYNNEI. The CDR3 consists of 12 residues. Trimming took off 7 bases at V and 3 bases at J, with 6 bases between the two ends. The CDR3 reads CASTGDTGELFL. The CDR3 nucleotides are TGTGCCAGCACCGGGGACACCGGGGAGCTGTTTCTT.

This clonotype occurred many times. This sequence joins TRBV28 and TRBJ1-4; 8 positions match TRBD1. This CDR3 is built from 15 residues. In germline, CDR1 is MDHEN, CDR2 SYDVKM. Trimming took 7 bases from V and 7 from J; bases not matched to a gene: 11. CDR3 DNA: TGTGCCAGCACCCCAGTCGACAGGGGTAGTGAAAAACTGTTTTTT. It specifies CASTPVDRGSEKLFF.

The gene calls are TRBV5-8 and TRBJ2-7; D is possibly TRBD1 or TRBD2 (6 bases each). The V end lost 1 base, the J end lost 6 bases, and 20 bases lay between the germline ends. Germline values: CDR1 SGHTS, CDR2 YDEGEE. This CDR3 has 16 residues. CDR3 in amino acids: CASSLNPGGRFGEQYF. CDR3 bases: TGTGCCAGCAGCTTGAATCCCGGGGGCCGGTTCGGCGAGCAGTACTTC.

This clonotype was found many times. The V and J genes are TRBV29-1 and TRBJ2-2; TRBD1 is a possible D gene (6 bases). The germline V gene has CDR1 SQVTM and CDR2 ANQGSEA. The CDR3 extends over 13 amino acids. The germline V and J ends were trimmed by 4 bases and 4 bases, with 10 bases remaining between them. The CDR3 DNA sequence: TGCAGCGTTGCCAGGGGTGGCACCGGGGAGCTGTTTTTT. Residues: CSVARGGTGELFF.

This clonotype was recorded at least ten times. The CDR3 nucleotides are TGTGCCAGCAGTGAAAGGGTGGACCGGGGTGGTTTCTTT. Translating gives CASSERVDRGGFF. This rearrangement joins TRBV2 to TRBJ1-1; the D is unclear. CDR3 length: 13 residues. V shed 2 bases and J shed 13 bases, with 17 bases lying between them. Germline V gene sequence: CDR1 SNHLY, CDR2 FYNNEI.

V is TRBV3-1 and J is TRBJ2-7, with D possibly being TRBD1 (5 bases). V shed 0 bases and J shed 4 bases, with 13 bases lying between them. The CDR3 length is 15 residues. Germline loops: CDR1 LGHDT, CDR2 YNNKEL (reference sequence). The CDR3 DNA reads TGTGCCAGCAGCCAAGACAGGGTTACCCCATACGAGCAGTACTTC. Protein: CASSQDRVTPYEQYF.

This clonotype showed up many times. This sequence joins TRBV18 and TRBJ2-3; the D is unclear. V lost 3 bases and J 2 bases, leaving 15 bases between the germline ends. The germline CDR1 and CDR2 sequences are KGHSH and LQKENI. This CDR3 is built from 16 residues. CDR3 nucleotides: TGTGCCAGCTCACCTCTGCGGCCACAAGACACAGATACGCAGTATTTT. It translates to CASSPLRPQDTDTQYF.

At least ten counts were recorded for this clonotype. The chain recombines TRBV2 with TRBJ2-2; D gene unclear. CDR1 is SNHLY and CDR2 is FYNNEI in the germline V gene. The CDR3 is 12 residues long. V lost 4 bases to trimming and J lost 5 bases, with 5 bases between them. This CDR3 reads CASSGKTGELFF. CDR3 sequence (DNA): TGTGCCAGCAGTGGGAAAACCGGGGAGCTGTTTTTT.

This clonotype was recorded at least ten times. The CDR3 protein is CASSFSLTGGIKQETQYF. The CDR3 bases are TGTGCCAGCAGTTTTAGTTTGACGGGGGGGATTAAGCAAGAGACCCAGTACTTC. The chain uses TRBV28 and TRBJ2-5; 8 bases match TRBD2. The V gene's germline CDR1 is MDHEN and CDR2 SYDVKM. J gave up 2 bases and V 3 bases, and 14 bases lay outside the gene matches. The CDR3 consists of 18 residues.

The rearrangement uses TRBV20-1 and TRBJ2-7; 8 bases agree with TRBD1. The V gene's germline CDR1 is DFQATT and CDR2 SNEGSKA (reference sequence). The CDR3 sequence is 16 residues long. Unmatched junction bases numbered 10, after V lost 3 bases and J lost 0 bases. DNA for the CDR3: TGCAGTGCTAGCCCTCTCTCCGGGACAGGCTCCTACGAGCAGTACTTC. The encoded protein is CSASPLSGTGSYEQYF.

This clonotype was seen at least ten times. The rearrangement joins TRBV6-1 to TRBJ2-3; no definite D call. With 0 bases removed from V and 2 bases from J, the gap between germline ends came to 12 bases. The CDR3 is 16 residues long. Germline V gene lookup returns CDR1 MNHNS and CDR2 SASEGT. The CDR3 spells CASSEAGGFYTDTQYF. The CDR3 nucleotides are TGTGCCAGCAGTGAAGCTGGTGGGTTTTACACAGATACGCAGTATTTT.

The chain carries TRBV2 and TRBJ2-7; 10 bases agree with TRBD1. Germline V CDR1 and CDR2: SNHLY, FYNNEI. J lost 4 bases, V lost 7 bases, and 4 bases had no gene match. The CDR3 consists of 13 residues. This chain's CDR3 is CASKGDRGYEQYF. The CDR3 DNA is TGTGCCAGCAAAGGGGACAGGGGTTACGAGCAGTACTTC.

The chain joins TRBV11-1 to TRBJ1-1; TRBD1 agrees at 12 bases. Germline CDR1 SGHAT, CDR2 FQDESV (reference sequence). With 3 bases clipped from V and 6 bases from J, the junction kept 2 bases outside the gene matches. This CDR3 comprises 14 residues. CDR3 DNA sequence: TGTGCCAGCAGCTTCGGGACAGGGGGCTCTGAAGCTTTCTTT. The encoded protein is CASSFGTGGSEAFF.

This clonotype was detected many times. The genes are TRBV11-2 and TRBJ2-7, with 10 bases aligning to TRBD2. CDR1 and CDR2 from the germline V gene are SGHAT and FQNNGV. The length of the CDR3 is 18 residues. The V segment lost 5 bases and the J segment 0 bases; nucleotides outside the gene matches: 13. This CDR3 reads CASSRTSGDPRDSYEQYF. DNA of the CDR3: TGTGCCAGCAGCCGAACTAGCGGGGATCCCCGTGACTCCTACGAGCAGTACTTC. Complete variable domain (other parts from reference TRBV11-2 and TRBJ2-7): EAGVAQSPRYKIIEKRQSVAFWCNPISGHATLYWYQQILGQGPKLLIQFQNNGVVDDSQLPKDRFSAERLKGVDSTLKIQPAKLEDSAVYLCASSRTSGDPRDSYEQYFGPGTRLTVT.

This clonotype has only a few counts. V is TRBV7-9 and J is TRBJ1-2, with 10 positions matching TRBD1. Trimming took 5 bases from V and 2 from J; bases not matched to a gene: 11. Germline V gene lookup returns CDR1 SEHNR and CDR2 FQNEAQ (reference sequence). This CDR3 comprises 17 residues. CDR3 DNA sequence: TGTGCCAGCAGCCCCCAGCCGGGACAGGGGACGAACTATGGCTACACCTTC. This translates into CASSPQPGQGTNYGYTF.

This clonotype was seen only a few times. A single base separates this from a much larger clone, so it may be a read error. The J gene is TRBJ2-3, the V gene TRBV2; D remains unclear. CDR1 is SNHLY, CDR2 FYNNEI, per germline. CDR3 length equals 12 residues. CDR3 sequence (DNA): TGTGCCACCAGGTTTAGCACAGATACGCGGTATTTT. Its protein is CATRFSTDTRYF.